Below, 10 T cell receptor beta chains from the same sample are listed, as sequenced in a study of beta chain features in type 1 diabetes. As every portion of the isolated RNA was reverse transcribed, the sequencing read expressed TCRB transcripts. Sequencing used immunoSEQ multiplex PCR; TCRdb keeps in-frame clones, though not all of them. The sample carries 200,000 to 250,000 clones, around 10% recorded once. Material for sequencing was naive CD4+ T cells from blood. Receptor source: a woman in her late teens or twenties in good health.

The V call is TRBV15, the J call TRBJ1-1; D may be TRBD1 (5 bases). Per germline, CDR1 LNHNV and CDR2 YYDKDF (reference sequence). The CDR3 has 14 amino acids. V gave up 2 bases and J gave up 6 bases, with 13 bases separating them. The CDR3 sequence: CATSRPSGLPEAFF. CDR3 bases: TGTGCCACCAGCAGACCTTCGGGACTTCCTGAAGCTTTCTTT.

The table lists this clone with a few counts. The chain couples TRBV5-1 to TRBJ2-2; the match to TRBD1 covers 7 bases. Germline CDR1 and CDR2: SGHRS and YFSETQ. Trimming cost V 4 bases and J 4 bases; bases outside gene matches: 4. The CDR3 loop spans 14 amino acids. The CDR3 nucleotides read TGCGCCAGCAGCGGATACAGGGGCACCGGGGAGCTGTTTTTT. It specifies CASSGYRGTGELFF.

The chain uses TRBV4-1 and TRBJ1-5; TRBD1 aligns across 7 bases. CDR1 MGHRA and CDR2 YSYEKL come from the germline V gene. The CDR3 runs 15 residues. J was trimmed by 11 bases and V by 1 base; bases with no gene match: 11. The CDR3 coding sequence is TGCGCCAGCAGCCAAGGGGGACAGCGTTTTGGGTCCCAGCATTTT. This encodes CASSQGGQRFGSQHF.

In this sample, this clone turned up many times. The chain carries TRBV29-1 and TRBJ2-3, with 10 bases fitting TRBD1. V lost 5 bases to trimming and J lost 2 bases; unmatched junction nucleotides: 4. The CDR3 is made up of 14 amino acids. CDR1 and CDR2 from the germline V gene are SQVTM and ANQGSEA. Here the CDR3 reads CSVRDRGHTDTQYF. The CDR3, as DNA: TGCAGCGTTCGCGACAGGGGGCACACAGATACGCAGTATTTT.

The rearrangement uses TRBV30 and TRBJ2-3, with unresolved D. The germline V gene has CDR1 GTSNPN and CDR2 SVGIG (reference sequence). V lost 8 bases to trimming and J lost 2 bases, with 11 bases between them. The CDR3 totals 12 residues. The CDR3 sequence is CAVGPDTDTQYF. The CDR3 nucleotides are TGTGCCGTGGGCCCAGACACAGATACGCAGTATTTT.

This clone came up a few times. The chain is built from TRBV6-1 and TRBJ2-6, with 10 bases lining up with TRBD1. V lost 4 bases and J lost 2; bases outside the gene matches: 2. The CDR3 contains 16 residues. Germline assignment: CDR1 MNHNS and CDR2 SASEGT. CDR3 in amino acids: CASSGGTGAGANVLTF. DNA of the CDR3: TGTGCCAGCAGTGGGGGGACAGGGGCTGGGGCCAACGTCCTGACTTTC.

This clone came up a few times. The CDR3, as DNA: TGTGCCAGCAGCTTCCCCTCGAGGGACAGGGTTAACGGCTACACCTTC. This codes for CASSFPSRDRVNGYTF. This rearrangement joins TRBV7-8 to TRBJ1-2; 9 bases are shared with TRBD1. This CDR3 is 16 amino acids long. With 3 bases clipped from V and 8 bases from J, the junction kept 13 bases outside the gene matches. CDR1 and CDR2 from the germline V gene are SGHVS and FQNEAQ.

J is TRBJ2-2 and V is TRBV6-5; D ambiguous. CDR1 and CDR2 from the germline V gene are MNHEY and SVGAGI. This CDR3 comprises 14 residues. V was shortened by 0 bases and J by 5 bases, with 7 bases between the two germline ends. The CDR3 loop is CASSYSHATGELFF. The CDR3 DNA follows: TGTGCCAGCAGTTACTCTCACGCGACCGGGGAGCTGTTTTTT.

This clone has a handful of counts. This chain joins TRBV5-4 and TRBJ2-3; the match to TRBD2 covers 7 bases. There are 15 residues in the CDR3. In germline, CDR1 is SGHNT, CDR2 YYREEE (reference sequence). The junction had 8 bases not matched to a gene; V was cut back by 4 bases and J by 3 bases. CDR3 protein: CASSPELAKTDTQYF. The CDR3 coding sequence is TGTGCCAGCAGCCCAGAACTAGCGAAAACAGATACGCAGTATTTT.

The chain uses TRBV10-3 and TRBJ1-1; D unresolved. This CDR3 has 14 residues. CDR1 ENHRY and CDR2 SYGVKD come from the germline V gene. V shed 6 bases and J shed 1 base, with 12 bases lying between them. Here the CDR3 reads CAIRGSSRNTEAFF. CDR3 DNA: TGTGCCATCAGGGGCAGTTCGAGGAACACTGAAGCTTTCTTT.